This passage covers 8 T cell receptor beta chains from one sample sequenced in a study of T cell clonotyping in hematopoietic cell transplantation. Sequenced by immunoSEQ multiplex PCR; TCRdb stores in-frame clones only, minus some. The table has approximately 26,000 clones, 90% to 95% seen once. The time point denotes: recipient sample about 28 days before transplant, after cytoreduction. The source material was peripheral blood mononuclear cells, sampled before stem cell transplant. The receptor source for this set is a man aged 45 to 65 with acute myeloid leukemia. Some clones in this sample may be carry-over from other donors' samples.

The V and J genes are TRBV28 and TRBJ1-1, with 8 bases identical to TRBD1. V was clipped by 1 base and J by 5 bases; unmatched bases: 9. CDR3 length: 16 residues. From germline, CDR1 is MDHEN and CDR2 SYDVKM. CDR3 bases: TGTGCCAGCAGTTTATTACAGGGGGAAGTGGGGACTGAAGCTTTCTTT. It is translated as CASSLLQGEVGTEAFF.

The chain couples TRBV9 to TRBJ2-3, with 10 bases aligning to TRBD2. Germline V gene sequence: CDR1 SGDLS, CDR2 YYNGEE. Losses at the gene ends were 3 bases for V and 5 bases for J; bases not matched to a gene: 9. CDR3 length: 16 residues. Written as DNA, the CDR3 is TGTGCCAGCAGCGCCGCTTTAGCGGGGGGAGGAGATACGCAGTATTTT. Residues: CASSAALAGGGDTQYF.

V is TRBV7-2 and J is TRBJ2-3; 10 bases fit TRBD2. V shed 4 bases, J shed 10 bases, and the junction held 8 bases outside the gene matches. The CDR3 extends over 14 amino acids. Germline CDR1 SGHTA, CDR2 FQGNSA. The CDR3 region is CASSSEAGGTAQYF. CDR3 DNA: TGTGCCAGCAGCTCGGAAGCGGGGGGGACGGCGCAGTATTTT.

This clone has a single count. The V call is TRBV10-3, the J call TRBJ2-2, with D uncertain. Germline CDR1 reads ENHRY; CDR2 reads SYGVKD. The CDR3 totals 15 residues. Trimming left V 8 bases short and J 1 base short, with 14 bases between. CDR3 bases: TGTGCCATCTGGGTGCCAAAATTGAACACCGGGGAGCTGTTTTTT. It is translated as CAIWVPKLNTGELFF.

The chain employs TRBV14 and TRBJ2-7, with unresolved D. V lost 1 base, J lost 6 bases, and 13 bases lay in between. This CDR3 is 14 amino acids long. Looked up from germline, CDR1 is SGHDN and CDR2 is FVKESK. CDR3 protein: CASSQVSQLSEQYF. CDR3 bases: TGTGCCAGCAGCCAAGTTTCACAGCTCAGCGAGCAGTACTTC.

The chain couples TRBV19 to TRBJ2-7; D unresolved. This CDR3 spans 13 amino acids. The V gene's germline CDR1 is LNHDA and CDR2 SQIVND (reference sequence). Trimming took 4 bases from V and 6 from J, leaving 13 bases between them. CDR3 sequence: CASSTPTKGEQYF. The CDR3 nucleotides read TGTGCCAGTAGTACTCCTACGAAGGGCGAGCAGTACTTC.

The chain is built from TRBV27 and TRBJ1-5, with TRBD1 identical over 9 bases. This CDR3 spans 14 amino acids. CDR1 is MNHEY and CDR2 is SMNVEV in the germline V gene (reference sequence). V dropped 5 bases and J dropped 5; count of bases not matched to a gene: 4. CDR3 in DNA: TGTGCCAGCAGTCACCGGGACAGGGATCAGCCCCAGCATTTT. Amino acids: CASSHRDRDQPQHF.

The chain links TRBV30 to TRBJ2-2; the D is unclear. In germline, CDR1 is GTSNPN, CDR2 SVGIG (reference sequence). CDR3 length: 16 residues. Trimming cost V 4 bases and J 1 base, with 16 bases left between them. CDR3 nucleotide sequence: TGTGCCTGGACCATACCCGGGCTAATGAACACCGGGGAGCTGTTTTTT. Protein product: CAWTIPGLMNTGELFF.